Listed here are 9 T cell receptor beta chains from one sample, sequenced in a study of CXCR3-negative and CXCR3-positive naive CD8 T cells. Through 5' RACE with UMI labels, the TRB cDNA libraries were prepared. Each CDR3 protein gets one entry in TCRdb, which reprocessed the 5' RACE reads and gives no DNA. Recorded here are 100,000 to 150,000 distinct CDR3 sequences; the top ten clones represent about 0.48%. Sequencing used naive CXCR3- CD8+ T cells from blood. Documented subset: CD45RO-CCR7+CD27+CD95- naive CD8+ T cells lacking CXCR3 (TNR3-). All receptors derive from a human donor in good health. Some clones in this sample may be carry-over from other donors' samples.

The rearrangement joins TRBV4-1 to TRBJ2-7; the TCRdb call, TRBD1, lacks DNA for checking. CDR1 MGHRA and CDR2 YSYEKL come from the germline V gene. The CDR3 runs 15 residues. The CDR3 is CASSQENRFSYEQYF.

CDR3 sequence: CSVVDVLRGHGYTF. J is TRBJ1-2 and V is TRBV29-1; TCRdb's D call, TRBD1, is unchecked because there is no DNA. The germline V gene has CDR1 SQVTM and CDR2 ANQGSEA. The CDR3 loop spans 14 amino acids.

The genes are TRBV29-1 and TRBJ2-7; the D gene TCRdb calls, TRBD1, cannot be checked with no DNA. Germline V CDR1 and CDR2: SQVTM, ANQGSEA. The CDR3 consists of 13 residues. The CDR3 here is CSVEGNRPYEQYF.

V is TRBV14 and J is TRBJ2-7; lacking DNA, the TRBD1 call made by TCRdb goes unchecked. The length of the CDR3 is 13 residues. Looked up from germline, CDR1 is SGHDN and CDR2 is FVKESK. CDR3 in amino acids: CASSQSGYYEQYF.

V is TRBV2 and J is TRBJ1-3; TCRdb proposes TRBD1, but this gene call is untestable without DNA. This CDR3 spans 14 amino acids. CDR1 is SNHLY and CDR2 is FYNNEI in the germline V gene. The CDR3 spells CASSGSPSGNTIYF.

The chain carries TRBV4-1 and TRBJ2-7. The CDR3 is made up of 15 amino acids. Germline-derived CDR1 and CDR2 are MGHRA and YSYEKL. CDR3 residues: CASSREEGTFYEQYF.

The V call is TRBV28, the J call TRBJ2-3; TCRdb proposes TRBD2, but this gene call is untestable without DNA. The germline CDR1 and CDR2 sequences are MDHEN and SYDVKM. The CDR3 has 17 residues. CDR3 protein: CASSFSRTSGGSDTQYF.

The chain is built from TRBV24-1 and TRBJ2-2; absent DNA, TCRdb's TRBD1 call cannot be checked. Germline V gene lookup returns CDR1 KGHDR and CDR2 SFDVKD. This CDR3 is built from 17 residues. The CDR3: CATSDTGTGENTGELFF.

This chain links TRBV4-3 with TRBJ2-2; the TCRdb D gene call, TRBD1, has no DNA to confirm it. Germline V gives CDR1 LGHNA, CDR2 YSLEER. The length of the CDR3 is 15 residues. The CDR3 here is CASSLRTGVPGELFF.